One sample yielded the 3 T cell receptor beta chains listed below, sequenced in a study of cytomegalovirus exposure and HLA in healthy donors. PCR was performed using 60 Vbeta and 13 Jbeta primers. Libraries were prepared by immunoSEQ multiplex PCR; TCRdb keeps only in-frame clonotypes and omits some of them. The table lists approximately 150,000 clones, around 79% of them singletons, with about 3.5% in the top ten. Material for sequencing was PBMCs. These receptors originate from a human donor in good health.

The V call is TRBV5-1, the J call TRBJ1-4, with 8 bases identical to TRBD1. CDR3 length equals 15 residues. Per the germline V gene, CDR1 is SGHRS and CDR2 is YFSETQ. J lost 3 bases, V lost 4 bases, and 5 bases had no gene match. Written as DNA, the CDR3 is TGCGCCAGCAGCGGAACAGGGGGACCTAATGAAAAACTGTTTTTT. This sequence encodes CASSGTGGPNEKLFF. Complete variable domain (other parts from reference TRBV5-1 and TRBJ1-4): KAGVTQTPRYLIKTRGQQVTLSCSPISGHRSVSWYQQTPGQGLQFLFEYFSETQRNKGNFPGRFSGRQFSNSRSEMNVSTLELGDSALYLCASSGTGGPNEKLFFGSGTQLSVL.

The chain employs TRBV9 and TRBJ1-3; D not resolved. This CDR3 comprises 15 residues. In germline, CDR1 is SGDLS, CDR2 YYNGEE. The germline V and J ends were trimmed by 1 base and 2 bases, with 10 bases remaining between them. CDR3 sequence reads: CASSVTDDTGNTIYF. The CDR3 DNA follows: TGTGCCAGCAGCGTAACGGATGACACTGGAAACACCATATATTTT. Filled out from reference TRBV9 and TRBJ1-3, the complete variable domain reads DSGVTQTPKHLITATGQRVTLRCSPRSGDLSVYWYQQSLDQGLQFLIQYYNGEERAKGNILERFSAQQFPDLHSELNLSSLELGDSALYFCASSVTDDTGNTIYFGEGSWLTVV.

This clone was counted a single time. The rearrangement joins TRBV19 to TRBJ1-4, with D possibly being TRBD1 (5 bases). The CDR3 consists of 11 residues. Trimming took 6 bases from V and 7 from J, leaving 6 bases between them. Germline-derived CDR1 and CDR2 are LNHDA and SQIVND (reference sequence). CDR3 DNA: TGTGCCAGTAGGGGGCCTGAAAAACTGTTTTTT. Translated: CASRGPEKLFF.